This T cell receptor beta chain was sequenced in a study of chemoradiotherapy in HPV16-positive cancers. V lost 4 bases, J lost 6 bases, and 7 bases stayed unmatched. The CDR3 is 16 residues long. CDR1 is LNHDA and CDR2 is SQIVND in the germline V gene (reference sequence). Study-wide findings and caveats: In HPV16-positive patients, HPV-responsive T-cell expansion tracked better recurrence-free survival. HPV-specific T cells were functionally defined from only a couple of HPV16-positive patients.

Remarks on this clone: Its target is not known.

Sequencing used immunoSEQ multiplex PCR; TCRdb keeps in-frame clones, though not all of them. The repertoire includes about 32,000 clones, 80% to 90% of them detected once, and 2.5% to 3.5% sits in the top ten. The chain is built from TRBV19 and TRBJ2-3; TRBD2 matches 13 bases. This sample comprised blood, obtained from a patient who underwent chemoradiotherapy. The sequence came from a human donor with HPV-associated anogenital cancer. CDR3 DNA: TGTGCCAGTAGTACCACTAGCGGGAGGGCCTTGGATACGCAGTATTTT. Amino acid sequence: CASSTTSGRALDTQYF. Looking up the rest from reference TRBV19 and TRBJ2-3 gives the full variable domain: DGGITQSPKYLFRKEGQNVTLSCEQNLNHDAMYWYRQDPGQGLRLIYYSQIVNDFQKGDIAEGYSVSREKKESFPLTVTSAQKNPTAFYLCASSTTSGRALDTQYFGPGTRLTVL.